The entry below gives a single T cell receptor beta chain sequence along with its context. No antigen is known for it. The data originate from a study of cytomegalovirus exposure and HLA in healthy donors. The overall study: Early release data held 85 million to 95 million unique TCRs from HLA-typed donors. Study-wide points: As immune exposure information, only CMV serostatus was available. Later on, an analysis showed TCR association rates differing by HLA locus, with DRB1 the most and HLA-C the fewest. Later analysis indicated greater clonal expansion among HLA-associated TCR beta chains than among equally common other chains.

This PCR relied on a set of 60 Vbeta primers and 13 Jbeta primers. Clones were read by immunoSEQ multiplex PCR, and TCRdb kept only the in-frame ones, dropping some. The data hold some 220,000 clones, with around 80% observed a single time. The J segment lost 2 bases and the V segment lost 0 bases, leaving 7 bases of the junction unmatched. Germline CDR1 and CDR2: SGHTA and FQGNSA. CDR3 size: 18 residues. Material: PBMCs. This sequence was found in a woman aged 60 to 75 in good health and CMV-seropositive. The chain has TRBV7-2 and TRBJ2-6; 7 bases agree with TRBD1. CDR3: CASSLALYQGAGANVLTF. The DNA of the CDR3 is TGTGCCAGCAGCTTAGCTCTATACCAGGGGGCTGGGGCCAACGTCCTGACTTTC. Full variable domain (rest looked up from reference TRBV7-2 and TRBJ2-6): GAGVSQSPSNKVTEKGKDVELRCDPISGHTALYWYRQSLGQGLEFLIYFQGNSAPDKSGLPSDRFSAERTGGSVSTLTIQRTQQEDSAVYLCASSLALYQGAGANVLTFGAGSRLTVL.